These 10 T cell receptor beta chains were sequenced from one sample in a study of regulatory T cells in long-lasting Graves disease. Stated time point: newly diagnosed GD, antithyroid drugs for less than 3 months. Isolated PBMC RNA provided the starting material for the TCR library. The authors built TCR beta libraries using iRepertoire HTBI primers and Arm-PCR of CDR3 regions. TCRdb fed the multiplex PCR reads into MiXCR, producing one record per CDR3 protein. This table has about 420,000 distinct CDR3 sequences, roughly 15% appearing once. The data also belong to a second study, concerning T cells in Graves' hyperthyroidism and ophthalmopathy.

This specimen was peripheral blood mononuclear cells (PBMCs), taken at new diagnosis, from a patient treated with antithyroid drugs. The source is a woman younger than 30 with Graves disease.

CDR3 in DNA: TGTGCCAGCAGTGGGATAGATAGATACGAGCAGTACTTC. This encodes CASSGIDRYEQYF. This chain uses TRBV6-1 with TRBJ2-7; the D is unclear. The CDR3 is made up of 13 amino acids. V dropped 4 bases and J dropped 4 bases, with 11 bases sitting between them. Germline V CDR1 and CDR2: MNHNS, SASEGT.

This clonotype was recorded many times. The chain has TRBV3-1 and TRBJ2-5; 12 bases are a match to TRBD2. The germline gives CDR1 LGHDT, CDR2 YNNKEL (reference sequence). The length of the CDR3 is 17 residues. The trim removed 0 bases at V and 5 bases at J, leaving 7 bases unmatched. The CDR3 nucleotides are TGTGCCAGCAGCCAAGATGGACTAGCGGGAACTGGGGAGACCCAGTACTTC. It encodes CASSQDGLAGTGETQYF.

The chain joins TRBV20-1 to TRBJ2-7; the match to TRBD1 covers 9 bases. Germline V gene lookup returns CDR1 DFQATT and CDR2 SNEGSKA (reference sequence). CDR3 length: 12 residues. The J segment lost 7 bases and the V segment lost 4 bases, leaving 5 bases of the junction unmatched. CDR3 sequence (DNA): TGCAGTGCTACACAGGGGGCCGGGGAGCAGTACTTC. Residues: CSATQGAGEQYF.

This clonotype occurred a few times. Since a much larger clone is just one base distant, this may be a read error. The V call is TRBV28, the J call TRBJ2-1, with D perhaps matching TRBD2 (6 bases). The CDR3 loop spans 12 amino acids. Germline CDR1 and CDR2: MDHEN and SYDVKM. Trimming stripped 10 bases from V and 10 bases from J, with 17 bases between. The CDR3 loop reads CATQRGFGEQFF. In nucleotides, the CDR3 is TGTGCCACCCAACGGGGGTTTGGCGAGCAGTTCTTC.

This clonotype was counted only a few times. This chain connects TRBV5-1 to TRBJ2-1, with D possibly TRBD1 on 6 matching bases. The CDR3 is 15 residues long. Germline V lookup: CDR1 SGHRS, CDR2 YFSETQ. The V end was cut by 6 bases, the J end by 3 bases, with 16 bases between. This CDR3 is CASTPRGRDYNEQFF. CDR3 nucleotides: TGCGCCAGCACCCCCAGGGGCAGGGACTACAATGAGCAGTTCTTC. The whole variable domain, filled in from reference TRBV5-1 and TRBJ2-1, reads KAGVTQTPRYLIKTRGQQVTLSCSPISGHRSVSWYQQTPGQGLQFLFEYFSETQRNKGNFPGRFSGRQFSNSRSEMNVSTLELGDSALYLCASTPRGRDYNEQFFGPGTRLTVL.

The gene calls are TRBV4-3 and TRBJ2-1; D may be TRBD2 (6 bases). The CDR3 covers 16 residues. Germline CDR1 reads LGHNA; CDR2 reads YSLEER. Trimming left V 0 bases short and J 7 bases short, with 16 bases between. The CDR3 nucleotides read TGCGCCAGCAGCCAAGAGCCGGGACTGGGGGGAAATGAGCAGTTCTTC. Translated: CASSQEPGLGGNEQFF.

This clonotype was detected ten times or more. This chain connects TRBV2 to TRBJ2-7; TRBD1 aligns across 10 bases. V was pared by 7 bases and J by 3 bases, with 3 bases of the junction left unmatched. The CDR3 consists of 13 residues. Germline V gives CDR1 SNHLY, CDR2 FYNNEI. The CDR3 loop is CASNGDRGYEQYF. The CDR3 DNA is TGTGCCAGCAATGGGGACAGGGGCTACGAGCAGTACTTC.

This clonotype was seen a handful of times. The CDR3 coding sequence is TGTGCCAGCAGCAACGCTGCTAGGGCCGGGGCCAACGTCCTGACTTTC. Its protein is CASSNAARAGANVLTF. The J gene is TRBJ2-6, the V gene TRBV13; no clear D gene. The CDR3 extends over 16 amino acids. Trimming shortened V by 5 bases and J by 4 bases, and 15 bases separated the two germline ends. CDR1 and CDR2 (germline): PRHDT, FYEKMQ (reference sequence).

In this sample, this clonotype turned up many times. This chain connects TRBV27 to TRBJ2-5; D remains unclear. CDR3 length: 14 residues. The germline V gene has CDR1 MNHEY and CDR2 SMNVEV (reference sequence). The V end was cut by 7 bases, the J end by 2 bases, with 14 bases between. The CDR3 sequence: CASKDNSEQETQYF. DNA for the CDR3: TGTGCCAGCAAAGATAACAGCGAACAAGAGACCCAGTACTTC.

In this sample, this clonotype turned up many times. This chain uses TRBV2 with TRBJ2-1; a weak D match, TRBD1 (6 bases). The CDR3 has 16 amino acids. Germline lookup yields CDR1 SNHLY and CDR2 FYNNEI. Trimming took 5 bases from V and 10 from J, leaving 24 bases between them. In nucleotides, the CDR3 is TGTGCCAGCAGTTCAAGTCGGGCCAGGGGAAGTTGGGAGCAGTTCTTC. This codes for CASSSSRARGSWEQFF.